Following are 23 T cell receptor beta chains from one sample sequenced in a study of CD8 T cells in ankylosing spondylitis. TCRdb processed the 5' RACE reads anew with MiXCR; each CDR3 protein has one entry. The sample has some 140,000 distinct CDR3 sequences, roughly 8.3% seen once. The sequenced sample was synovial fluid, either unsorted or a sorted T cell fraction (not recorded which). These receptors originate from a male donor with ankylosing spondylitis.

The J gene is TRBJ1-1, the V gene TRBV20-1; TRBD1 matches at 7 bases. Per the germline V gene, CDR1 is DFQATT and CDR2 is SNEGSKA (reference sequence). The CDR3 consists of 14 residues. The trim removed 7 bases at V and 4 bases at J, leaving 12 bases unmatched. CDR3 loop: CSVEQGPVITEAFF. CDR3 in DNA: TGCAGTGTGGAACAGGGGCCCGTTATCACTGAAGCTTTCTTT.

The J gene is TRBJ1-3, the V gene TRBV7-2; D uncertain. Germline lookup yields CDR1 SGHTA and CDR2 FQGNSA. The length of the CDR3 is 16 residues. Trimming took 5 bases from V and 0 from J, leaving 14 bases between them. CDR3 coding DNA: TGTGCCAGCAGCCAGCGGAGGGCGACCTCTGGAAACACCATATATTTT. Its translation is CASSQRRATSGNTIYF.

There are many counts of this clonotype. The gene calls are TRBV7-2 and TRBJ1-5; 7 bases agree with TRBD1. The germline V gene encodes CDR1 SGHTA and CDR2 FQGNSA. This CDR3 region has 13 residues. Germline trimming cut 5 bases from V and 7 bases from J; bases unmatched to any gene: 5. CDR3 sequence (DNA): TGTGCCAGCAGCCAGACAGGGACCCAGCCCCAGCATTTT. Amino acids: CASSQTGTQPQHF.

The chain has TRBV5-1 and TRBJ2-3; D remains unclear. The CDR3 has 14 residues. Per germline, CDR1 SGHRS and CDR2 YFSETQ. V gave up 2 bases and J gave up 4 bases, with 11 bases separating them. The CDR3 region has the DNA TGCGCCAGCAGCTTATATGTATCGGCAGATACGCAGTATTTT. Its protein product is CASSLYVSADTQYF.

This chain uses TRBV2 with TRBJ1-1; D unclear. Between the trimmed V and J ends, which lost 6 bases and 4 bases, there was a span of 12 bases. The germline V gene has CDR1 SNHLY and CDR2 FYNNEI. The CDR3 spans 13 residues. In DNA, the CDR3 is TGTGCCAGCAGCCAGGAAACCCTCACTGAAGCTTTCTTT. This translates into CASSQETLTEAFF.

This sequence joins TRBV20-1 and TRBJ1-6; TRBD1 might be the D (6 bases). Per germline, CDR1 DFQATT and CDR2 SNEGSKA (reference sequence). The V gene lost 5 bases and the J gene lost 8 bases, with 16 bases spanning the gap. This CDR3 has 14 amino acids. CDR3 sequence (DNA): TGCAGTGCTGAACAGGGTCTCTACTATTCACCCCTCCACTTT. Its translation: CSAEQGLYYSPLHF.

This clonotype was seen at least ten times. The genes are TRBV15 and TRBJ2-1; the D gene is possibly TRBD1 (5 bases). Trimming took off 1 base at V and 2 bases at J, with 9 bases between the two ends. The CDR3 covers 15 residues. Per germline, CDR1 LNHNV and CDR2 YYDKDF (reference sequence). As DNA, the CDR3 is TGTGCCACCAGCAGAGGCAAGGGGCCCTACAATGAGCAGTTCTTC. Its translation: CATSRGKGPYNEQFF. Supplemented by reference TRBV15 and TRBJ2-1, the full variable domain reads DAMVIQNPRYQVTQFGKPVTLSCSQTLNHNVMYWYQQKSSQAPKLLFHYYDKDFNNEADTPDNFQSRRPNTSFCFLDIRSPGLGDTAMYLCATSRGKGPYNEQFFGPGTRLTVL.

In its sample, this clonotype was seen many times. The chain couples TRBV7-2 to TRBJ2-5; D is unclear. V was cut by 5 bases and J by 5 bases, with 12 bases left in between. CDR1 SGHTA and CDR2 FQGNSA come from the germline V gene. The CDR3 consists of 13 residues. The CDR3 reads CASSPLGKETQYF. CDR3 in DNA: TGTGCCAGCAGCCCTCTTGGGAAGGAGACCCAGTACTTC.

This clonotype was detected ten times or more. This rearrangement joins TRBV7-2 to TRBJ1-5; 10 bases agree with TRBD1. V shed 3 bases and J 7 bases; nucleotides not matched to a gene: 6. The CDR3 contains 15 residues. Germline values: CDR1 SGHTA, CDR2 FQGNSA. Written as DNA, the CDR3 is TGTGCCAGCAGCTTGCGGACAGGGGGAAAACAGCCCCAGCATTTT. Translation gives CASSLRTGGKQPQHF.

A few counts support this clonotype. The genes are TRBV5-1 and TRBJ2-1; 7 nucleotides align to TRBD1. CDR1 and CDR2 from the germline V gene are SGHRS and YFSETQ. The V segment lost 0 bases and the J segment 4 bases; nucleotides outside the gene matches: 7. The CDR3 has 16 residues. CDR3 protein: CASSLAGTALYNEQFF. CDR3 in DNA: TGCGCCAGCAGCTTGGCCGGGACAGCCCTTTACAATGAGCAGTTCTTC.

This clonotype came up many times. This chain connects TRBV7-2 to TRBJ1-2; TRBD1 is a possible D gene (6 bases). The CDR3 runs 15 residues. The V and J ends lost 5 bases and 1 base respectively, with 14 bases between them. Germline CDR1 SGHTA, CDR2 FQGNSA. CDR3 sequence: CASSLRTEFNYGYTF. CDR3 in DNA: TGTGCCAGCAGCCTCAGGACAGAATTTAACTATGGCTACACCTTC.

This clonotype was seen repeatedly, ten times or more. CDR3 residues: CSAPRDRGYTEAFF. CDR3 sequence (DNA): TGCAGTGCTCCCCGGGACAGGGGATACACTGAAGCTTTCTTT. V usage is TRBV20-1 and J usage is TRBJ1-1; 10 bases fit TRBD1. The CDR3 is 14 amino acids. Germline V gene lookup returns CDR1 DFQATT and CDR2 SNEGSKA (reference sequence). With V trimmed by 5 bases and J by 3 bases, 6 bases remained unmatched.

This clonotype was observed a few times. The chain is built from TRBV6-1 and TRBJ2-1; tentatively, D is TRBD2 (5 bases). V was clipped by 0 bases and J by 5 bases, with 20 bases between them. The germline CDR1 and CDR2 sequences are MNHNS and SASEGT. The CDR3 loop spans 18 amino acids. CDR3 nucleotide sequence: TGTGCCAGCAGTGAAGCGCTGTCCGGAATCGAGGGCGACAATGAGCAGTTCTTC. It specifies CASSEALSGIEGDNEQFF.

This clonotype was seen many times. CDR3 loop: CASSLDRGLYEQYF. The DNA for the CDR3 is TGTGCCAGCAGCTTAGACAGGGGGCTCTACGAGCAGTACTTC. This chain links TRBV7-6 with TRBJ2-7; 9 nucleotides match TRBD1. The germline V gene encodes CDR1 SGHVS and CDR2 FNYEAQ. The CDR3 is 14 amino acids. Unmatched junction bases numbered 1, after V lost 1 base and J lost 3 bases.

This clonotype was seen a few times. This chain uses TRBV2 with TRBJ2-2; D is unresolved. The V end was cut by 1 base, the J end by 1 base, with 1 base between. The CDR3 length is 13 residues. Germline V gene sequence: CDR1 SNHLY, CDR2 FYNNEI. The CDR3 DNA follows: TGTGCCAGCAGTGAAGAGAACACCGGGGAGCTGTTTTTT. Its translation: CASSEENTGELFF.

This clonotype has more than one count but fewer than ten. As DNA, the CDR3 is TGTGCCAGCAGGTATGCCAGTGAAGCTTTCTTT. Its protein is CASRYASEAFF. J is TRBJ1-1 and V is TRBV12-3 or TRBV12-4; the D is unclear. The CDR3 sequence is 11 residues long. V was pared by 6 bases and J by 7 bases, with 9 bases between.

The V and J genes are TRBV6-2 or TRBV6-3 and TRBJ1-2; D possibly corresponds to TRBD1 (6 bases). This CDR3 comprises 15 residues. Germline V CDR1 and CDR2: MNHEY, SVGEGT. With 0 bases removed from V and 2 bases from J, the gap between germline ends came to 10 bases. The CDR3 nucleotides are TGTGCCAGCAGTTACTCGAACAGGGCGAACTATGGCTACACCTTC. Translated, it gives CASSYSNRANYGYTF.

This clonotype was counted only a few times. This CDR3 reads CSATGQGGSYEQYF. For the CDR3, the DNA is TGCAGTGCTACTGGACAGGGGGGTTCCTACGAGCAGTACTTC. This chain joins TRBV20-1 and TRBJ2-7, with TRBD1 matching over 10 bases. The J segment lost 1 base and the V segment lost 4 bases, leaving 4 bases of the junction unmatched. Per germline, CDR1 DFQATT and CDR2 SNEGSKA (reference sequence). The CDR3 spans 14 residues.

This clonotype has a single count. The chain combines TRBV5-1 with TRBJ2-1; 13 bases agree with TRBD2. Germline CDR1 is SGHRS and CDR2 is YFSETQ. V lost 8 bases to trimming and J lost 0 bases; unmatched junction nucleotides: 2. This CDR3 has 15 amino acids. The CDR3 coding sequence is TGCGCCAGTAGGACTAGCGGGAGCTCCTACAATGAGCAGTTCTTC. Encoded protein: CASRTSGSSYNEQFF.

The V gene is TRBV6-1, the J gene TRBJ2-1; 8 bases agree with TRBD2. Germline V CDR1 and CDR2: MNHNS, SASEGT. Trimming removed 2 bases from V and 10 bases from J; junction bases left unmatched: 7. The CDR3 consists of 14 residues. Here the CDR3 DNA reads TGTGCCAGCAGTGAAAGGGTAGCGGGGAGAGAGCAGTTCTTC. As protein: CASSERVAGREQFF.

The J gene is TRBJ2-5, the V gene TRBV28; D is perhaps TRBD1 or TRBD2 (5 bases each). CDR1 is MDHEN and CDR2 is SYDVKM in the germline V gene. V lost 3 bases to trimming and J lost 9 bases, with 11 bases between them. The CDR3 sequence is 12 residues long. CDR3 sequence (DNA): TGTGCCAGCAGTTTGCTCCGGGACGCCCAGTACTTC. This translates into CASSLLRDAQYF.

This clonotype was counted many times. V is TRBV7-2 and J is TRBJ2-3, with 7 bases lining up with TRBD2. CDR3 size: 16 residues. With 3 bases clipped from V and 2 bases from J, the junction kept 8 bases outside the gene matches. Germline CDR1 reads SGHTA; CDR2 reads FQGNSA. In DNA, the CDR3 is TGTGCCAGCAGCTTCCTGGGGGGGACCCTCACAGATACGCAGTATTTT. Translation gives CASSFLGGTLTDTQYF.

This clonotype was counted at least ten times. This rearrangement joins TRBV5-6 to TRBJ2-3; TRBD1 might be the D (5 bases). CDR1 and CDR2 (germline): SGHDT, YYEEEE. CDR3 size: 14 residues. V was pared by 2 bases and J by 6 bases, with 13 bases between. The CDR3 DNA is TGTGCCAGCAGCTTAGGGGAAATCGGGGATACGCAGTATTTT. Its protein product is CASSLGEIGDTQYF.